This T cell receptor beta chain was profiled in a study of identical twins. V lost 4 bases and J lost 0, with 13 bases in between. From germline, CDR1 is SGHVS and CDR2 FNYEAQ. CDR3 length: 16 amino acids. General study points: Cord blood beta clonotypes present at high abundance carried fewer insertions; no such pattern appeared in memory repertoires.

TCRdb recomputed calls from the 5' RACE reads with MiXCR, one row per CDR3 protein. The sample lists 550,000 to 700,000 distinct CDR3 sequences, about 20% occurring once. This clonotype was seen only once. Its cognate antigen is unknown. This same sample was also part of a study on T cells expressing NK-cell markers. That work adds: In several experiments, sorting was confined to alpha-beta TCR T cells through use of an anti-gamma-delta TCR antibody. In a group of several donors, dominant NKG2C+ clonotypes represented 1.0-7.0% of CD8+ T cells. The CD3+CD56-NKG2C+ fraction was also led by these clonotypes in a handful of donors.

This clonotype originated in a woman between 18 and 30 years old in good health. Sequencing used PBMCs. The rearrangement uses TRBV7-6 and TRBJ2-4; D tentatively reads TRBD1 or TRBD2 (6 bases each). CDR3 sequence: CASSYGRGRAKNIQYF. The DNA of the CDR3 is TGTGCCAGCAGCTACGGACGGGGGCGAGCCAAAAACATTCAGTACTTC.